The source of this T cell receptor (beta chain) is a study of T cells after yellow fever vaccination. General study results and limits: Boosting was followed by the reappearance of most primary-vaccination clones (roughly 96% CD4, about 90% CD8). Peaking on day 5 versus 15, the secondary response was faster but weaker.

The CDR3 has 15 residues. The V end was cut by 3 bases, the J end by 8 bases, with 17 bases between. Germline V gives CDR1 LGHNA, CDR2 YSLEER. 5'RACE template switching produced TCR cDNA carrying a universal primer site and UMIs. TCRdb processed the 5' RACE reads anew with MiXCR; each CDR3 protein has one entry. The table has 450,000 to 550,000 distinct CDR3 sequences, around 21% seen once; the top ten hold approximately 14%. This clonotype was seen a few times. Its antigen is still unknown. The chain combines TRBV4-3 with TRBJ2-1; D possibly corresponds to TRBD2 (6 bases). The receptor was derived from a man aged 25 to 45 who received the YFV17D yellow fever vaccine. This specimen consisted of PBMCs, obtained 15 days after the yellow fever booster vaccination. The chain's CDR3 is CASSHGGDLSYEQFF. The CDR3, as DNA: TGCGCCAGCAGCCACGGAGGGGACCTCAGCTATGAGCAGTTCTTC.